This T cell receptor beta chain was sequenced for a study of blood T cell repertoires in COVID-19 (dated by TCRdb to between 2020 and 2021). Study-wide context: Collaborator samples came from the United States, Italy and Spain and covered acute and convalescent phases of COVID-19. The dataset comprised deeply sampled blood TCRbeta repertoires from subjects exposed to, actively infected with, or recovered from COVID-19. Where available, HLA class I and class II types were obtained from metadata supplied by the sample provider rather than from assay-based typing. The repertoires were released in a freely available public database meant as a resource for research on the immune response to SARS-CoV-2. Sample metadata almost always included a de-identified subject ID, COVID-19 status, age in years and sex. Samples came from the ongoing ImmuneRACE study (first 160 participants) plus 1,254 subjects from 6 global collaborators. The prospective study material was composed of cDNA or gDNA derived from T cells, B-cell-depleted T cells, or PBMCs.

The immunoSEQ Assay, a bias-controlled multiplex PCR, was used to amplify TCRbeta CDR3 regions from genomic DNA. In the source study's methods: The number of nucleated cells in each sample was estimated from the amplification of reference gene primers within the assay. To quantify the absolute abundance of each unique TCRbeta CDR3 rearrangement, sequence reads were collapsed and filtered. For each sample, productive Simpson clonality was calculated as the square root of Simpson's diversity index over productive rearrangements. TCRdb limited this immuneACCESS table to in-frame rearrangements with V and J called. A share of clones is missing; checked studies link under half to unresolved V genes, and the rest is unexplained. V, J and clone size are taken as reported in that table, and D and trimming were inferred from the DNA itself. For this sample there are some 100,000 clones; roughly 88% appear just once. The biggest ten clones account for roughly 8.7% of the sample.

CDR1 is given as LNHDA and CDR2 as SQIVND, both from the germline V gene (reference sequence). V and J are trimmed by 9 bases and 3 bases, and the gene matches miss 6 bases of the junction. CDR3 length: 14 amino acids, cysteine to phenylalanine. CDR3 DNA is the only sequence kept; it has 42 bases, read in frame from the first base. Collaborating institutions collected whole blood in K2EDTA tubes following their own protocols. For TCRbeta analysis, collaborators shipped samples as frozen whole blood, isolated PBMCs, or DNA extracted from either of those sample types. Summary of the overall study and its limitations: The quantity of clinical and demographic metadata differed by source and by participant and was supplied without curation.

On this clone itself: This receptor's antigen is unknown. No quality values exist for individual bases; no much larger clone is one base distant.

Sequencing was performed on peripheral blood. This clonotype originated in a woman between 70 and 85 years old with acute or convalescent COVID-19. The chain was built from TRBV19 and TRBJ1-1; TRBD1 lines up with 11 middle nucleotides. The CDR3 here reads CASQDRGLDTEAFF. DNA sequence: TGTGCCAGCCAGGACAGGGGGCTTGACACTGAAGCTTTCTTT.